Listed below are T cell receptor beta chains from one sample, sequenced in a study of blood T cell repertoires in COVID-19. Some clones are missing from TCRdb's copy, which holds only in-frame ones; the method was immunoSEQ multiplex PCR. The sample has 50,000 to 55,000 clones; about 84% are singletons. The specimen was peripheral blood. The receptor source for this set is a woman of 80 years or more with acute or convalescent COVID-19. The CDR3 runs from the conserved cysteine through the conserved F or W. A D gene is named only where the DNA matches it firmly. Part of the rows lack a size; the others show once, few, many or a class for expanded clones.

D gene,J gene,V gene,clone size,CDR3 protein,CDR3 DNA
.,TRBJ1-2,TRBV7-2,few,CASSSNFGGIYTF,TGTGCCAGCAGCTCCAACTTCGGGGGTATTTACACCTTC
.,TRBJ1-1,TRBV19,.,CASSTRDTEAFF,TGTGCCAGTAGTACCAGGGACACTGAAGCTTTCTTT
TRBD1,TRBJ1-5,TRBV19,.,CASTRQGASNQPQHF,TGTGCCAGTACCCGACAGGGGGCTTCCAATCAGCCCCAGCATTTT
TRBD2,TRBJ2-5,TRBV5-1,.,CASSLSTSGGTETQYF,TGCGCCAGCAGCTTGTCGACTAGCGGGGGGACGGAGACCCAGTACTTC
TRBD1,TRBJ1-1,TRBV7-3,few,CASSSGTGGTEAFF,TGTGCCAGCAGCTCCGGGACAGGGGGTACTGAAGCTTTCTTT
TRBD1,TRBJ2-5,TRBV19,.,CASSGAGGLETQYF,TGTGCCAGTAGTGGGGCAGGGGGCTTAGAGACCCAGTACTTC
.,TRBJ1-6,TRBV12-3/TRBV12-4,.,CASRRTDNSPLHF,TGTGCCAGCAGGAGGACTGATAATTCACCCCTCCACTTT
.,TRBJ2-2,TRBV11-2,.,CASTVTGELFF,TGTGCCAGCACCGTAACCGGGGAGCTGTTTTTT
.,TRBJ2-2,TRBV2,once,CASSEAGSGELFF,TGTGCCAGCAGTGAAGCGGGCTCCGGGGAGCTGTTTTTT
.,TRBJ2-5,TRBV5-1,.,CASSLSGPETQYF,TGCGCCAGCAGCCTATCAGGCCCGGAGACCCAGTACTTC
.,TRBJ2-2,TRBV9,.,CASSVGLGRVHANTGELFF,TGTGCCAGCAGCGTGGGGCTCGGAAGGGTCCACGCGAACACCGGGGAGCTGTTTTTT
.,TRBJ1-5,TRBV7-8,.,CASSLGGGEYQPQHF,TGTGCCAGCAGCTTAGGTGGAGGGGAGTATCAGCCCCAGCATTTT
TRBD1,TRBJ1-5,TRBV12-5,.,CATSGQGNQPQHF,TGTGCTACTTCGGGACAGGGCAATCAGCCCCAGCATTTT
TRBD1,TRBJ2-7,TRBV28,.,CASSTRDRGVHEQYF,TGTGCCAGCAGTACCCGAGACAGGGGGGTACACGAGCAGTACTTC
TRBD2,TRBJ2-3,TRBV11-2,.,CASSPGRRTSGSTDTQYF,TGTGCCAGCAGCCCGGGCAGAAGGACTAGCGGGAGCACAGATACGCAGTATTTT
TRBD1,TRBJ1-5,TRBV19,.,CASRDRGGGSNQPQHF,TGTGCCAGTAGGGACAGGGGTGGTGGAAGCAATCAGCCCCAGCATTTT
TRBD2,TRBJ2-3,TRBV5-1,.,CASSFSGGTSDTQYF,TGCGCCAGCAGCTTTAGCGGGGGAACATCGGATACGCAGTATTTT
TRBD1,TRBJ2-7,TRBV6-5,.,CASYDRDPREQYF,TGTGCCAGCTATGACAGGGACCCCCGCGAGCAGTACTTC
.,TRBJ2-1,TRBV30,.,CAWSRSGLRGNEQFF,TGTGCCTGGAGCCGCTCGGGGTTGCGGGGCAATGAGCAGTTCTTC
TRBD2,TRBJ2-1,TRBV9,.,CASSVRSGSYNEQFF,TGTGCCAGCAGCGTTCGTAGCGGGAGCTACAATGAGCAGTTCTTC
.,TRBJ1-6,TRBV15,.,CATTRARQNSPLHF,TGTGCCACCACGCGAGCTCGACAGAATTCACCCCTCCACTTT
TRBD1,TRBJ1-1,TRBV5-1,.,CASSRRLQGTNTEAFF,TGCGCCAGCAGCCGTAGGTTACAGGGGACAAACACTGAAGCTTTCTTT
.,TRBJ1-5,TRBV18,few,CASSPPSQDQPQHF,TGTGCCAGCTCACCACCGTCACAGGATCAGCCCCAGCATTTT
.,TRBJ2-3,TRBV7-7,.,CASSLGSVSTDTQYF,TGTGCTAGCAGCTTAGGGAGCGTAAGCACAGATACGCAGTATTTT
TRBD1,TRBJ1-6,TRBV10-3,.,CATVGDRGYSPLHF,TGTGCCACCGTCGGGGACAGGGGGTATTCACCCCTCCACTTT
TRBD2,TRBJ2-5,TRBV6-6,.,CASSYLIGEGGETQYF,TGTGCCAGCAGTTACTTGATCGGTGAGGGAGGGGAGACCCAGTACTTC
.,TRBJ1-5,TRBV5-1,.,CASSLGGGNQPQHF,TGCGCCAGCAGCTTGGGGGGGGGCAATCAGCCCCAGCATTTT
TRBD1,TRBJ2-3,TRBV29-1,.,CSVEGRQGALDTQYF,TGCAGCGTTGAAGGTAGACAGGGGGCCCTGGATACGCAGTATTTT
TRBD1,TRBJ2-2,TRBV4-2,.,CASSQETTRGLAGELFF,TGTGCCAGCAGCCAAGAAACCACCAGGGGGCTCGCCGGGGAGCTGTTTTTT
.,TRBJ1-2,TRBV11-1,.,CASSSGLTNYGYTF,TGTGCCAGCAGCTCTGGACTGACTAACTATGGCTACACCTTC
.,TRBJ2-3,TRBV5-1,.,CASSLTGRRGTDTQYF,TGCGCCAGCAGCTTGACAGGGCGTAGGGGCACAGATACGCAGTATTTT
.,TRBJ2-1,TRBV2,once,CASTVQVNEQFF,TGTGCCAGCACCGTACAGGTTAATGAGCAGTTCTTC
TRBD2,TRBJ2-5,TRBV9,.,CASSVGVGTSGLETQYF,TGTGCCAGCAGCGTAGGTGTGGGGACTAGCGGTCTGGAGACCCAGTACTTC
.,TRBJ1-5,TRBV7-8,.,CASSLVGQPQHF,TGTGCCAGCAGCTTAGTTGGCCAGCCCCAGCATTTT
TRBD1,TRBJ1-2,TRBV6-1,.,CASSEALGQGARRTIGYGYTF,TGTGCCAGCAGTGAAGCGCTGGGACAGGGGGCGCGGCGGACTATCGGCTATGGCTACACCTTC
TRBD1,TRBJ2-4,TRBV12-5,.,CASGPGQGDIQYF,TGTGCTAGTGGACCCGGACAGGGTGACATTCAGTACTTC